Detailed here is one TCR beta chain. What it recognizes is unknown. The record originates from a study of CD8+CD57+ T cells in acquired aplastic anemia. Study-wide background: The DNA of sorted CD4+ and CD8+ cells averaged roughly 3.2 ug.

Study outcomes and limitations: Controls did not differ significantly from patients in CD8+ Simpson's diversity. Around 29 CD8+ CDR3 sequences were shared between patients and controls.

The template used for profiling TCR beta VDJ and CDR3 was genomic DNA. MiXCR was run by TCRdb on the reads, yielding one entry per CDR3 protein. The sample has hundreds of thousands of distinct CDR3 sequences, roughly 50% seen once. Whoever was chosen for sequencing had shown CD8+CD57+ cell expansion by flow cytometry. The patients, all of them, had severe acquired aplastic anemia. The V and J ends lost 5 bases and 2 bases respectively, with 9 bases between them. The CDR3 is 13 residues long. Germline CDR1 reads SEHNR; CDR2 reads FQNEAQ (reference sequence). The receptor was derived from a human donor with aplastic anemia. Sequencing input: sorted CD4+, CD8+, or CD8+CD57+ T cells (not recorded which) from PBMCs. The chain joins TRBV7-9 to TRBJ2-5; D unclear. CDR3 protein: CASSALGQETQYF. The DNA for the CDR3 is TGTGCCAGCAGCGCTCTAGGACAAGAGACCCAGTACTTC. The whole variable domain, filled in from reference TRBV7-9 and TRBJ2-5, reads DTGVSQNPRHKITKRGQNVTFRCDPISEHNRLYWYRQTLGQGPEFLTYFQNEAQLEKSRLLSDRFSAERPKGSFSTLEIQRTEQGDSAMYLCASSALGQETQYFGPGTRLLVL.